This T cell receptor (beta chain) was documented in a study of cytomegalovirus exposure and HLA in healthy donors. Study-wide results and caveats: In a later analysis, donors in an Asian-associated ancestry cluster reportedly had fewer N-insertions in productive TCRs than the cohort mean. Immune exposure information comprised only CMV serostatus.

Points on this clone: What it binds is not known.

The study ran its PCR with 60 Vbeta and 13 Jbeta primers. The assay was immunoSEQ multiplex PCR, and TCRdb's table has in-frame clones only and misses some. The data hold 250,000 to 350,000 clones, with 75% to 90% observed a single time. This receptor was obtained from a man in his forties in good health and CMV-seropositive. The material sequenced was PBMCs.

This chain's CDR3 is CASSVQYSNQPQHF. Written as DNA, the CDR3 is TGTGCCAGCAGTGTACAGTATAGCAATCAGCCCCAGCATTTT. This chain connects TRBV2 to TRBJ1-5; D is uncertain. The V end lost 4 bases, the J end lost 0 bases, and 7 bases lay between the germline ends. The CDR3 is 14 residues long. Germline V CDR1 and CDR2: SNHLY, FYNNEI.